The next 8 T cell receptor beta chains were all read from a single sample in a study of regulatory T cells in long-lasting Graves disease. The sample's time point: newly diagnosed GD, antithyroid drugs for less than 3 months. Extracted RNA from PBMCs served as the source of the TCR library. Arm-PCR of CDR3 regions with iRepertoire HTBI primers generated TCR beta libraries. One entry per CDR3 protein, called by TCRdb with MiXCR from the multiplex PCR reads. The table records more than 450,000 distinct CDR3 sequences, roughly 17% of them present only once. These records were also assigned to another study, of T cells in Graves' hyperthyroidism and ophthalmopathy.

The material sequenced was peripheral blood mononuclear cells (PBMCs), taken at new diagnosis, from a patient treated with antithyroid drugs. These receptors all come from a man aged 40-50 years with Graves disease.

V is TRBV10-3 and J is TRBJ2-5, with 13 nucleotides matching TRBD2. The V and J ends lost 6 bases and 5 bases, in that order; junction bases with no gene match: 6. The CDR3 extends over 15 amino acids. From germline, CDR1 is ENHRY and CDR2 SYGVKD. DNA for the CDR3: TGTGCCATCAGCGCTACTAGCGGGGGGGGGGAGACCCAGTACTTC. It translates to CAISATSGGGETQYF.

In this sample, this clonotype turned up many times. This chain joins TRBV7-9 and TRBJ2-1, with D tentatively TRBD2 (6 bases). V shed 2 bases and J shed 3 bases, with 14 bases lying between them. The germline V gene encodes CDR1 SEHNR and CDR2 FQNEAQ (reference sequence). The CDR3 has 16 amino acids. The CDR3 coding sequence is TGTGCCAGCAGCTTAAGTGAGGGAGCGGGCTACAATGAGCAGTTCTTC. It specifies CASSLSEGAGYNEQFF.

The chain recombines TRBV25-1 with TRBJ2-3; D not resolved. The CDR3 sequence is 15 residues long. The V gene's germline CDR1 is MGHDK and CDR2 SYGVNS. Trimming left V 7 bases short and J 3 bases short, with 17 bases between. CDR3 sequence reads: CASTPTWAGTDTQYF. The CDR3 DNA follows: TGTGCCAGCACCCCGACGTGGGCTGGGACAGATACGCAGTATTTT.

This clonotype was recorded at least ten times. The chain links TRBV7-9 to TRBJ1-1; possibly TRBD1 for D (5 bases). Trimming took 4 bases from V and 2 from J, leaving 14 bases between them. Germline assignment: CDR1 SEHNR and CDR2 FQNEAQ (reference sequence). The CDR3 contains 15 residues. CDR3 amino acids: CASSSGAFSNTEAFF. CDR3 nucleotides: TGTGCCAGCAGCTCCGGGGCATTTTCTAACACTGAAGCTTTCTTT.

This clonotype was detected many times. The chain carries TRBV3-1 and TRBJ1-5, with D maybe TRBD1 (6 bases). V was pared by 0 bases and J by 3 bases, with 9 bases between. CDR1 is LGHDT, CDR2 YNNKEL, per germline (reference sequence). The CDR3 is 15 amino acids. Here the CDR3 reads CASSQDLGANQPQHF. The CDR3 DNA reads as TGTGCCAGCAGCCAAGATCTGGGGGCCAATCAGCCCCAGCATTTT.

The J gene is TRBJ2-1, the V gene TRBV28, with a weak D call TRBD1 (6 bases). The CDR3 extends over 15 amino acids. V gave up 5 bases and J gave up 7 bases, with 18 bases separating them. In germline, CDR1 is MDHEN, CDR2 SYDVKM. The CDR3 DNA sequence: TGTGCCAGCAGTGAACAGGGTCCCGTGGGAAATGAGCAGTTCTTC. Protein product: CASSEQGPVGNEQFF.

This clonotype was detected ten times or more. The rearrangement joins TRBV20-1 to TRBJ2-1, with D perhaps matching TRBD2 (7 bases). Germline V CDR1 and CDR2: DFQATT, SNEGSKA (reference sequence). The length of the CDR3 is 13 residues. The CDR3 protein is CTPSGGGSYEQFF. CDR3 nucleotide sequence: TGCACCCCTAGCGGAGGGGGGTCCTATGAGCAGTTCTTC.

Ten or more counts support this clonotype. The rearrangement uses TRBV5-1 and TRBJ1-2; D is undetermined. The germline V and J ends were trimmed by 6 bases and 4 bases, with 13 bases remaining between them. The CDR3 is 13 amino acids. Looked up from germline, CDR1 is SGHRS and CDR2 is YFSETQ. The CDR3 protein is CASMDTSSYGYTF. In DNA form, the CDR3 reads TGCGCCAGCATGGATACATCGTCCTATGGCTACACCTTC.